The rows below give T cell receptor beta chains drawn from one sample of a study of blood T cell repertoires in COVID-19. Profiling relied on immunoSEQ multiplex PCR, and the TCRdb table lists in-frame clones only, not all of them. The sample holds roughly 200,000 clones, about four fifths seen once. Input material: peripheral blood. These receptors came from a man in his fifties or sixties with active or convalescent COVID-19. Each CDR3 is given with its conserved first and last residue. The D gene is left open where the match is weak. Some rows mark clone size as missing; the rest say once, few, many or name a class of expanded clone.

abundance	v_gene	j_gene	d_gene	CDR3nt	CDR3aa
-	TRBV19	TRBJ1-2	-	TGTGCCAGTAGCCCTCGTCCGACGGGGAGAAGCTATGGCTACACCTTC	CASSPRPTGRSYGYTF
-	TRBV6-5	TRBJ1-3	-	TGTGCCAGCAGAGTTTCGACAGCCTCTGGAAACACCATATATTTT	CASRVSTASGNTIYF
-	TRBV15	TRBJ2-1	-	TGTGCCACCAGCAGGTTCAGCGGTGGTGAGCAGTTCTTC	CATSRFSGGEQFF
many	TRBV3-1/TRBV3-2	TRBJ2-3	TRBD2	TGTGCCAGCAGCCATCGACTAGCGCAGACAGATACGCAGTATTTT	CASSHRLAQTDTQYF
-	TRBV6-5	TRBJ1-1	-	TGTGCCAGCAGCTGGGGCCTGAACACTGAAGCTTTCTTT	CASSWGLNTEAFF
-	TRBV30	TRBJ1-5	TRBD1	TGTGCCTGGAGGGACAGGGACAGGGCAACCGGGCCCCAGCATTTT	CAWRDRDRATGPQHF
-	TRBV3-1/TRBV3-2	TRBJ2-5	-	TGTGCCAGCAGCCATATTATCCAAGAGACCCAGTACTTC	CASSHIIQETQYF
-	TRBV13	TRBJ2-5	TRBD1	TGTGCCAGCAGCCGAGGTCCCACAGGGGGCCAAGAGACCCAGTACTTC	CASSRGPTGGQETQYF
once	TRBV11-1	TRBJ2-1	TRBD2	TGTGCCAGCAGGGCCGGGACTAGCGTTACAAATGAGCAGTTCTTC	CASRAGTSVTNEQFF
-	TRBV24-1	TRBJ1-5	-	TGTGCCACCGCGGACACCACCAGTGTCAATCAGCCCCAGCATTTT	CATADTTSVNQPQHF
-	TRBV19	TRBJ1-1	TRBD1	TGTGCCAGTAACGACGGGACAGGGGGCTTTACTGAAGCTTTCTTT	CASNDGTGGFTEAFF
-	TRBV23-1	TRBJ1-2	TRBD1	TGCGCCAGCAGACTCTCAGGGACAGGGAACTATGGCTACACCTTC	CASRLSGTGNYGYTF
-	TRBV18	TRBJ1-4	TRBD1	TGTGCCAGCTCACAGAATGCCGGGACAGGACCTGAAAAACTGTTTTTT	CASSQNAGTGPEKLFF
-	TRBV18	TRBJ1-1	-	TGTGCCAGCTCACCGAGGTCGACTGAAGCTTTCTTT	CASSPRSTEAFF
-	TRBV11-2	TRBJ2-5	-	TGTGCCAGCAGCTTACTTAGCAGTTGGGAGACCCAGTACTTC	CASSLLSSWETQYF
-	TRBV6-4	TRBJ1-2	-	TGTGCCAGCAGTGAAGGGGAGGCAGGAGGTGGCTACACCTTC	CASSEGEAGGGYTF
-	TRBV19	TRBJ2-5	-	TGTGCCAGTACGGACCAAGAGACCCAGTACTTC	CASTDQETQYF
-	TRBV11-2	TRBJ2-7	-	TGTGCCAGCAGCTTAGCGTCACCGGGGGAGCAGTACTTC	CASSLASPGEQYF
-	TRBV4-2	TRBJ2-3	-	TGTGCCAGCAGCCAAGAGGGGACTTACACAGATACGCAGTATTTT	CASSQEGTYTDTQYF
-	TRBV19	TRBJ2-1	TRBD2	TGTGCCAGTAGTATCCGACTAGCGGGGGGCCCTGAGCAGTTCTTC	CASSIRLAGGPEQFF
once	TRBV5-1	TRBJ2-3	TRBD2	TGCGCCAGCAGCCCGAGACTAGCGGGGGTCCTCACAGATACGCAGTATTTT	CASSPRLAGVLTDTQYF
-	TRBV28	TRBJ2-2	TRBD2	TGTGCCAGCAGTACAGTGGCGGGGGGGCCCTTGGACGGGGAGCTGTTTTTT	CASSTVAGGPLDGELFF
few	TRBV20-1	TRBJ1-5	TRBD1	TGCAGTGCTAGTAGGGGGCTTGGCGGTCAGCCCCAGCATTTT	CSASRGLGGQPQHF
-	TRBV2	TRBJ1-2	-	TGTGCCAGCAGCATAAGGACAGTAGAGAGCTACACCTTC	CASSIRTVESYTF
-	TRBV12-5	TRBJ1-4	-	TGTGCTAGTGGTTTGGGCGATGCAACTAATGAAAAACTGTTTTTT	CASGLGDATNEKLFF
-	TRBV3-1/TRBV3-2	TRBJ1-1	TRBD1	TGTGCCAGCAGTCGCGGACAGGGGAGTACTGAAGCTTTCTTT	CASSRGQGSTEAFF
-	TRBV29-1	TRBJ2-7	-	TGCAGCGTTGAAGATCGTGAGGGAACCCGCTCCTACGAGCAGTACTTC	CSVEDREGTRSYEQYF
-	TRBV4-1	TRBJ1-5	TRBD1	TGCGCCAGCAGACCGATCGGGACAGGCAGCAATCAGCCCCAGCATTTT	CASRPIGTGSNQPQHF
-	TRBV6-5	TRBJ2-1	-	TGTGCCAGCAGTTCACTCCGGAGAGGCGGATACAATGAGCAGTTCTTC	CASSSLRRGGYNEQFF
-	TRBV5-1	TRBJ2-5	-	TGCGCCAGCAGCTACGGGACACCTAGGGCAGAGACCCAGTACTTC	CASSYGTPRAETQYF
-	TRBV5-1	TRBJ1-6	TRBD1	TGCGCCAGCAGCTTGGACGGACAGGGAGTGTTCTCCCTCCACTTT	CASSLDGQGVFSLHF
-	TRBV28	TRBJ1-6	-	TGTGCCAGCAGTATTCGGCAGGGCCTCCACTTT	CASSIRQGLHF
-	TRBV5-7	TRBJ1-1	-	TGTGCCAGCAGCCCGGACATCATGAACACTGAAGCTTTCTTT	CASSPDIMNTEAFF
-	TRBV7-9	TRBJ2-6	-	TGTGCCAGCACTCCAGCTGGGGCCAACGTCCTGACTTTC	CASTPAGANVLTF
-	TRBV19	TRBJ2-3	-	TGTGCCAGTAGTAGCGGGGAAACAGATACGCAGTATTTT	CASSSGETDTQYF
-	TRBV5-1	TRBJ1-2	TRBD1	TGCGCCAGCAGCTTCAGACAGGGGGCGTCAGATGGCTACACCTTC	CASSFRQGASDGYTF
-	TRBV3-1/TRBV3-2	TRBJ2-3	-	TGTGCCAGCAGCCAAGGACTGGGAGTAAATACGCAGTATTTT	CASSQGLGVNTQYF
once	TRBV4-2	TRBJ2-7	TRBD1	TGTGCCAGCAGCCAAGAGACGACAGGGGATTACGAGCAGTACTTC	CASSQETTGDYEQYF
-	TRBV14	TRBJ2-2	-	TGTGCCAGCAGCCAAGTCTCCGGGGAGCTGTTTTTT	CASSQVSGELFF
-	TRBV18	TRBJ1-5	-	TGTGCCAGCTCCCCCACGGGGTCACGGCCCCAGCATTTT	CASSPTGSRPQHF
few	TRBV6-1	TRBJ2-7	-	TGTGCCAGCAGTGAAGCACGGTACGAGCAGTACTTC	CASSEARYEQYF
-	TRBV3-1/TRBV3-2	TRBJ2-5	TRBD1	TGTGCCAGCAGCCAAGAGGGGACAGGGGGGATGACCCAGTACTTC	CASSQEGTGGMTQYF
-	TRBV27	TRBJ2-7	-	TGTGCCAGCAGTTTAGAGTTAGATTCCTACGAGCAGTACTTC	CASSLELDSYEQYF
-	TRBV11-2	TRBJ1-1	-	TGTGCCAGCAGCAGACAGACCAACACTGAAGCTTTCTTT	CASSRQTNTEAFF
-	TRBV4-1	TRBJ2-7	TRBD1	TGCGCCAGCAGCCAAGAATTCACAGGGGGCTACGAGCAGTACTTC	CASSQEFTGGYEQYF
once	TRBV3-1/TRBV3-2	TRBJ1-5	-	TGTGCCAGCAGCCCGGAGGGTGACAATCAGCCCCAGCATTTT	CASSPEGDNQPQHF
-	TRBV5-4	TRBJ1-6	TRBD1	TGTGCCAGCAGCCACCGGACAGGGGACGCCCTAGGTTCACCCCTCCACTTT	CASSHRTGDALGSPLHF
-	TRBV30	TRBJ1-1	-	TGTGCCTGGGGTGACTTGGGGGGGCCGAACACTGAAGCTTTCTTT	CAWGDLGGPNTEAFF
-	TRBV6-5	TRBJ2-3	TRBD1	TGTGCCAGCAGTTACGGCCAGGGGGCAGATACGCAGTATTTT	CASSYGQGADTQYF